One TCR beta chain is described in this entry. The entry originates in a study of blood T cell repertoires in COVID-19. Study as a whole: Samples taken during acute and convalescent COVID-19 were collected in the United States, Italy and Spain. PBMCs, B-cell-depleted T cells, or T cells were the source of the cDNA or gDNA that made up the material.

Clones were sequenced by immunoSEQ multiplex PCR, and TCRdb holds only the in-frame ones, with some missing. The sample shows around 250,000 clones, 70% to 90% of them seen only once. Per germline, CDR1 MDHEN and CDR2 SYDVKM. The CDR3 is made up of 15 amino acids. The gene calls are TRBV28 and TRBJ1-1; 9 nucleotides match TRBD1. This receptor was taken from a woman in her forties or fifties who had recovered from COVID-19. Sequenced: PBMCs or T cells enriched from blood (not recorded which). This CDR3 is CASGGGTGMNTEAFF. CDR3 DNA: TGTGCTAGCGGAGGGGGGACAGGGATGAACACTGAAGCTTTCTTT.